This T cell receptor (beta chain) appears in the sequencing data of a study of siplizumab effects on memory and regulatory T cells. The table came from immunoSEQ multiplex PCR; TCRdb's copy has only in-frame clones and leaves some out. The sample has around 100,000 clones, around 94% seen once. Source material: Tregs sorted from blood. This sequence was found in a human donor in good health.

The CDR3 DNA follows: TGTGCCAGCGCCACAGGGTCCCTGAACTCCTACGAGCAGTACTTC. Translated, it gives CASATGSLNSYEQYF. V is TRBV6-1 and J is TRBJ2-7; tentatively, D is TRBD1 (6 bases). Germline CDR1 MNHNS, CDR2 SASEGT. V shed 8 bases and J shed 0 bases, with 17 bases lying between them. The length of the CDR3 is 15 residues.